The sequence of this TCR beta chain was determined in a study of PD-1 blockade in mismatch repair-deficient tumors. Mismatch repair deficiency was confirmed in all patients, by PCR or immunohistochemistry. The TCR-sequenced patients were a few responders to pembrolizumab. CDR3 length: 11 residues. Germline CDR1 is MNHNY and CDR2 is SVGAGI (reference sequence). V was clipped by 7 bases and J by 10 bases, with 13 bases between them. Produced via immunoSEQ multiplex PCR; TCRdb's table is partial and in-frame only. The repertoire includes just under 65,000 clones, 70% to 90% of them detected once, and about 14% sits in the top ten. Study results and caveats: After pembrolizumab, tumor-resident clones rose rapidly, then generally contracted before radiologic responses.

Note on this clone: Its antigen is still unknown.

This specimen consisted of peripheral blood, obtained 52 weeks after starting pembrolizumab. The chain recombines TRBV6-6 with TRBJ1-1; the D is unclear. The TCR sequence derives from an adult with mismatch repair-deficient cancer. CDR3 sequence: CASNTGVGAFF. In nucleotides, the CDR3 is TGTGCCAGCAATACCGGCGTTGGAGCTTTCTTT.